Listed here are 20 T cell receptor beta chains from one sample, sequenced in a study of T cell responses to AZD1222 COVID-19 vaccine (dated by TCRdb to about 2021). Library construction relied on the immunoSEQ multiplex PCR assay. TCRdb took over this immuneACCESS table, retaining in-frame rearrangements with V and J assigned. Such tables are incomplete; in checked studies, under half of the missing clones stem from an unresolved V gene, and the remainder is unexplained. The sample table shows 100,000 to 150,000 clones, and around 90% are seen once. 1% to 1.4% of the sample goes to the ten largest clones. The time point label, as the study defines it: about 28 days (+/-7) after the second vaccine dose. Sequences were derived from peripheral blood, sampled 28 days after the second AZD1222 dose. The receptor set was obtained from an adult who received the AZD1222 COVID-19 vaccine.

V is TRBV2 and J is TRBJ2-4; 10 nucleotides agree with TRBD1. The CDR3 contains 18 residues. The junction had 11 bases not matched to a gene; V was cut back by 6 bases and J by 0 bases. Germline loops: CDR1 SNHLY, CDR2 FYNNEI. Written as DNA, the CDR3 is TGTGCCAGCAGGATTATTGGGGACAGGGGCTTAGCCAAAAACATTCAGTACTTC. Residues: CASRIIGDRGLAKNIQYF.

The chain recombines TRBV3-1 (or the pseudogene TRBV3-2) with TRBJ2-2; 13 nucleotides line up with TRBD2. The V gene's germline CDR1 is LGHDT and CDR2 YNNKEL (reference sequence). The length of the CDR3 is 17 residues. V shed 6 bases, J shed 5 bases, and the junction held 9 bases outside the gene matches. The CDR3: CASSRGLAGVETGELFF. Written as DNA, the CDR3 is TGTGCCAGCAGTCGAGGACTAGCGGGAGTAGAAACCGGGGAGCTGTTTTTT.

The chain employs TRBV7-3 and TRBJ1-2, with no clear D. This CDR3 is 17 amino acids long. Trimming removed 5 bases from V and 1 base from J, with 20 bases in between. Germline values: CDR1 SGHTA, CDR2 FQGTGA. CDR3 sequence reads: CASSPTGYLTSNYGYTF. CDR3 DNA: TGTGCCAGCAGCCCCACGGGCTACCTGACTAGTAACTATGGCTACACCTTC. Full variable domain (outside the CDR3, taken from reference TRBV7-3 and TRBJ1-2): GAGVSQTPSNKVTEKGKYVELRCDPISGHTALYWYRQSLGQGPEFLIYFQGTGAADDSGLPNDRFFAVRPEGSVSTLKIQRTERGDSAVYLCASSPTGYLTSNYGYTFGSGTRLTVV.

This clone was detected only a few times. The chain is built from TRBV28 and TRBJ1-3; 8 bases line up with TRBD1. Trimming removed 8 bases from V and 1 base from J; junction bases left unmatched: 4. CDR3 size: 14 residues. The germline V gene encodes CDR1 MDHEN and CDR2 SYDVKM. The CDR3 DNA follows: TGTGCCAGCCGCGGGACAGGTTCTGGAAACACCATATATTTT. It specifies CASRGTGSGNTIYF.

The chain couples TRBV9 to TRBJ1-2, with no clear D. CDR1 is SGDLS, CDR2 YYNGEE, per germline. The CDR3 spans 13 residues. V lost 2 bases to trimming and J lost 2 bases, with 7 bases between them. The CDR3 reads CASSVDWNYGYTF. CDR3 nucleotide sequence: TGTGCCAGCAGCGTCGACTGGAACTATGGCTACACCTTC.

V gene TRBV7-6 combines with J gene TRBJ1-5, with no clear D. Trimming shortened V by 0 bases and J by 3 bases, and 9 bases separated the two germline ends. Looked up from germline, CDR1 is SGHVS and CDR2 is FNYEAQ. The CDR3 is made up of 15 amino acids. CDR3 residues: CASSLAAGTNQPQHF. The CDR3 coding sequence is TGTGCCAGCAGCTTAGCGGCCGGAACCAATCAGCCCCAGCATTTT.

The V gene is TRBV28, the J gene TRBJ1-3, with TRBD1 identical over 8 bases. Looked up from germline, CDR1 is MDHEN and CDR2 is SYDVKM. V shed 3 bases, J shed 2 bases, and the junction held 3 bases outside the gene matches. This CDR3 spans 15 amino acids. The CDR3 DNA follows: TGTGCCAGCAGTTTCTACAGGGGGACTGGAAACACCATATATTTT. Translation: CASSFYRGTGNTIYF.

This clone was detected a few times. DNA for the CDR3: TGTGCCAGCAGCCAACAACTGACTAGCGGGCCCTACGAGCAGTACTTC. Encoded protein: CASSQQLTSGPYEQYF. V and J are TRBV3-1 (or the pseudogene TRBV3-2) and TRBJ2-7; 10 nucleotides line up with TRBD2. The CDR3 has 16 residues. Per the germline V gene, CDR1 is LGHDT and CDR2 is YNNKEL (reference sequence). The J segment lost 2 bases and the V segment lost 2 bases, leaving 6 bases of the junction unmatched.

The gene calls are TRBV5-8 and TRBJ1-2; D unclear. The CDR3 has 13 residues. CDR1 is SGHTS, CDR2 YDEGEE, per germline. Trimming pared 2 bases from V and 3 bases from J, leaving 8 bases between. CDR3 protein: CASSLTEDYGYTF. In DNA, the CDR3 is TGTGCCAGCAGCTTAACAGAAGACTATGGCTACACCTTC.

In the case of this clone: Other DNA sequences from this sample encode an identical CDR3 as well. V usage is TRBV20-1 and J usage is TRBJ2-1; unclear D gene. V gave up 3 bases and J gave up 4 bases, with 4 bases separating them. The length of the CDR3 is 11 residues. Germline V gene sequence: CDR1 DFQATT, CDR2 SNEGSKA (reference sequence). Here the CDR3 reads CSARGYNEQFF. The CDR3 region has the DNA TGCAGTGCTAGGGGGTACAATGAGCAGTTCTTC.

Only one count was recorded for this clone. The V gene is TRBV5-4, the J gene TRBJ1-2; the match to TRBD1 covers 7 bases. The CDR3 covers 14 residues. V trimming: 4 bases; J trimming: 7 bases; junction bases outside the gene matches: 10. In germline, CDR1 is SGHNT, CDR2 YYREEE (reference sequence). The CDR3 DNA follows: TGTGCCAGCAGCCGAAGGGACAGTGAGACTGGCTACACCTTC. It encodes CASSRRDSETGYTF.

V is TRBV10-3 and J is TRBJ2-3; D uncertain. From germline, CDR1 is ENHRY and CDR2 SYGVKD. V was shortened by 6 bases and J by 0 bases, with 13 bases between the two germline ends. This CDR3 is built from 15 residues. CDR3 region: CAIRDQSASTDTQYF. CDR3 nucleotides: TGTGCCATCAGAGACCAGTCGGCTAGCACAGATACGCAGTATTTT.

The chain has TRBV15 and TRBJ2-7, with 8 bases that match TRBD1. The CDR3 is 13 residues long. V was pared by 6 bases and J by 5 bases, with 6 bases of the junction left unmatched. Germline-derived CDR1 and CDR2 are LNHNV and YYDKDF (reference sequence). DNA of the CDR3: TGTGCCACCAGAGAACAGGGGGTGAACGAGCAGTACTTC. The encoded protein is CATREQGVNEQYF.

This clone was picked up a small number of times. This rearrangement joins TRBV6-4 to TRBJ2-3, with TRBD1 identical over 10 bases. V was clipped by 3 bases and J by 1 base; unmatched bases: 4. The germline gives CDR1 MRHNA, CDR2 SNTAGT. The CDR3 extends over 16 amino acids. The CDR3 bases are TGTGCCAGCAGTGAGTCCGGGACAGGGGGCACAGATACGCAGTATTTT. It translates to CASSESGTGGTDTQYF.

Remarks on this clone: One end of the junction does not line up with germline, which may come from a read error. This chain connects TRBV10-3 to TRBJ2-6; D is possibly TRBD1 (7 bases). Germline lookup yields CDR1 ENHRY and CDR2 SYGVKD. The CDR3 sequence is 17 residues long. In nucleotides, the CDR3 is TGTGCCACCAGTCTGCGGGACAGAGTTGCCGGGGCCAACGTCCTGACTTTC. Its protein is CATSLRDRVAGANVLTF.

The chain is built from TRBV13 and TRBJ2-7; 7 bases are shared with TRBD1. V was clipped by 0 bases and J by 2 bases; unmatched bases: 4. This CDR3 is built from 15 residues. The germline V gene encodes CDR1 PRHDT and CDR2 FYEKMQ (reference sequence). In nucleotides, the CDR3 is TGTGCCAGCAGCTTAGGAGGGGGACAGACCTACGAGCAGTACTTC. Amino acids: CASSLGGGQTYEQYF.

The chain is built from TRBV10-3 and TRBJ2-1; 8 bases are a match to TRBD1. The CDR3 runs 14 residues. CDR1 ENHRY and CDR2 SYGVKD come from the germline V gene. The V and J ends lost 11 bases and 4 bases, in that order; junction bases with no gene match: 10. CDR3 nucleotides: TGTGCCTCCAGGGGGCTAGCCCTATACAATGAGCAGTTCTTC. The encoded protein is CASRGLALYNEQFF.

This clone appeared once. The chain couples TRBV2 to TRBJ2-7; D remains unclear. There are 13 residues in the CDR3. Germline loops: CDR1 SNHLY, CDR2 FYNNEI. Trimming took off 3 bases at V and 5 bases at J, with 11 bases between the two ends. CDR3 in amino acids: CASSEGSPNEQYF. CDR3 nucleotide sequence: TGTGCCAGCAGTGAGGGGTCCCCGAACGAGCAGTACTTC.

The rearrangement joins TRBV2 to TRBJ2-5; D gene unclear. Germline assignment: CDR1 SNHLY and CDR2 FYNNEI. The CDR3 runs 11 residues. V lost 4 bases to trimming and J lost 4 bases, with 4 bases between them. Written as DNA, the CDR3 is TGTGCCAGCAGTGTTTTAGAGACCCAGTACTTC. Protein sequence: CASSVLETQYF.

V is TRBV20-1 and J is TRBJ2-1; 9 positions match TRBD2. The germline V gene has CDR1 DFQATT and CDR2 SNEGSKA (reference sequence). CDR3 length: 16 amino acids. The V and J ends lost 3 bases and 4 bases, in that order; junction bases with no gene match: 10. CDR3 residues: CSASRAGGANYNEQFF. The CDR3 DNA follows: TGCAGTGCTAGTAGAGCGGGAGGAGCCAATTACAATGAGCAGTTCTTC.